The 10 T cell receptor beta chains below were found in one sample sequenced in a study of cytomegalovirus exposure and HLA in healthy donors (dated by TCRdb to about 2017). Preparation of the library involved the immunoSEQ multiplex PCR assay. For the multiplex PCR, a mixture combining 60 forward primers for TCR Vbeta segments and 13 reverse primers for TCR Jbeta segments was used. This immuneACCESS table, as held by TCRdb, lists in-frame sequences with V and J called but not all clones. Of the missing ones, under half trace to an unresolved V gene in checked studies; the others have no known cause. Counted in this sample were 73,000 or so clones; around 80% of them appeared once. The ten largest clones represent around 6% of the sample. The specimen was PBMCs. All receptors come from a man in his fifties or sixties in good health and CMV-seronegative.

The CDR3 loop is CASSPRQGEISYEQYF. CDR3 sequence (DNA): TGTGCCAGCAGTCCTCGACAGGGGGAAATTTCCTACGAGCAGTACTTC. The rearrangement links TRBV27 to TRBJ2-7, with TRBD1 matching 9 bases. Trimming cost V 5 bases and J 1 base; bases outside gene matches: 9. The CDR3 loop spans 16 amino acids. Per germline, CDR1 MNHEY and CDR2 SMNVEV (reference sequence).

The sample holds one count of this clone. The CDR3 here is CASSRGEADTQYF. CDR3 nucleotide sequence: TGTGCCAGCAGTCGGGGGGAAGCAGATACGCAGTATTTT. V gene TRBV6-6 combines with J gene TRBJ2-3, with TRBD2 matching 7 bases. CDR3 length equals 13 residues. Germline V gene lookup returns CDR1 MNHNY and CDR2 SVGAGI (reference sequence). Losses at the gene ends were 5 bases for V and 4 bases for J; bases not matched to a gene: 3.

This clone is a singleton in its sample. This rearrangement joins TRBV19 to TRBJ2-7; D gene unclear. Germline CDR1 and CDR2: LNHDA and SQIVND (reference sequence). The V gene lost 3 bases and the J gene lost 0 bases, with 6 bases spanning the gap. The CDR3 sequence is 13 residues long. CDR3 residues: CASSMTRSYEQYF. The CDR3 DNA reads as TGTGCCAGTAGTATGACTCGCTCCTACGAGCAGTACTTC.

V and J are TRBV18 and TRBJ2-3; perhaps TRBD1 as D (5 bases). In germline, CDR1 is KGHSH, CDR2 LQKENI. V was trimmed by 6 bases and J by 3 bases, leaving 10 bases between them. This CDR3 has 13 amino acids. The CDR3 loop reads CASSLRQTDTQYF. CDR3 nucleotide sequence: TGTGCCAGCTCCTTGAGACAGACAGATACGCAGTATTTT.

The V and J genes are TRBV9 and TRBJ1-1; perhaps TRBD1 as D (5 bases). The CDR3 totals 16 residues. V was clipped by 0 bases and J by 7 bases, with 19 bases between them. The germline V gene has CDR1 SGDLS and CDR2 YYNGEE. The CDR3 loop is CASSVVPHSRGFEAFF. CDR3 sequence (DNA): TGTGCCAGCAGCGTAGTACCCCACTCTCGGGGGTTTGAAGCTTTCTTT.

The chain is built from TRBV10-3 and TRBJ1-5, with 7 bases aligning to TRBD1. CDR1 is ENHRY and CDR2 is SYGVKD in the germline V gene. CDR3 length equals 15 residues. With 2 bases clipped from V and 6 bases from J, the junction kept 7 bases outside the gene matches. CDR3: CAISEDRELVQPQHF. The CDR3, as DNA: TGTGCCATCAGTGAGGACAGGGAGTTAGTTCAGCCCCAGCATTTT.

This chain joins TRBV7-8 and TRBJ1-1; D is unclear. The CDR3 extends over 16 amino acids. Between the trimmed V and J ends, which lost 0 bases and 1 base, there was a span of 12 bases. Germline CDR1 reads SGHVS; CDR2 reads FQNEAQ. CDR3 coding DNA: TGTGCCAGCAGCTTAGCACTTGAGGGCGAGAACACTGAAGCTTTCTTT. Protein product: CASSLALEGENTEAFF. Full variable domain (rest looked up from reference TRBV7-8 and TRBJ1-1): GAGVSQSPRYKVAKRGQDVALRCDPISGHVSLFWYQQALGQGPEFLTYFQNEAQLDKSGLPSDRFFAERPEGSVSTLKIQRTQQEDSAVYLCASSLALEGENTEAFFGQGTRLTVV.

Sample share makes this clone medium-sized. The V gene is TRBV6-4, the J gene TRBJ2-1; 13 nucleotides match TRBD2. After removal of 4 bases from V and 4 bases from J, the junction contained 10 bases not matched to a gene. The CDR3 is 18 residues long. The germline V gene has CDR1 MRHNA and CDR2 SNTAGT. The CDR3 spells CASSGSGTSGMEYNEQFF. The DNA of the CDR3 is TGTGCCAGCAGTGGATCCGGGACTAGCGGGATGGAATACAATGAGCAGTTCTTC.

This clone was seen a few times. V usage is TRBV27 and J usage is TRBJ2-1; TRBD1 might be the D (5 bases). From germline, CDR1 is MNHEY and CDR2 SMNVEV (reference sequence). The CDR3 loop spans 14 amino acids. The V and J ends lost 5 bases and 7 bases respectively, with 15 bases between them. In DNA, the CDR3 is TGTGCCAGCAGTGGGTCAGGGCCTATTAATGAGCAGTTCTTC. It is translated as CASSGSGPINEQFF.

The chain combines TRBV29-1 with TRBJ2-7; 12 nucleotides agree with TRBD2. This CDR3 spans 16 amino acids. Germline-derived CDR1 and CDR2 are SQVTM and ANQGSEA. Losses at the gene ends were 1 base for V and 3 bases for J; bases not matched to a gene: 7. The DNA for the CDR3 is TGCAGCGTTGAAGTTATTTCACTAGCGGGAGGCTACGAGCAGTACTTC. Translated, it gives CSVEVISLAGGYEQYF.